The clone carrying this TCR beta chain was observed once. The data were taken from a study of blood T cell repertoires in COVID-19. Across the study: PBMCs, B-cell-depleted T cells, or T cells provided the cDNA or gDNA that made up the material.

It was during active infection that Seattle patients were enrolled and then longitudinally followed. The CDR3 has 14 amino acids. V shed 5 bases, J shed 5 bases, and the junction held 7 bases outside the gene matches. Germline V gene sequence: CDR1 MDHEN, CDR2 SYDVKM. Authors' analysis steps: Estimation of nucleated cell counts was performed using reference gene primer amplification. Clones were sequenced by immunoSEQ multiplex PCR, and TCRdb holds only the in-frame ones, with some missing. That table supplies the V and J calls and clone size; D and trimming were determined from the DNA. Here the sample spans more than 150,000 clones, 85% to 90% being singletons.

This receptor was obtained from a woman in her 70s with COVID-19, enrolled during active disease. The chain joins TRBV28 to TRBJ2-5; 8 nucleotides align to TRBD1. The sample was peripheral blood. The CDR3 reads CASSPRTGWETQYF. CDR3 DNA: TGTGCCAGCAGTCCCCGGACAGGGTGGGAGACCCAGTACTTC.